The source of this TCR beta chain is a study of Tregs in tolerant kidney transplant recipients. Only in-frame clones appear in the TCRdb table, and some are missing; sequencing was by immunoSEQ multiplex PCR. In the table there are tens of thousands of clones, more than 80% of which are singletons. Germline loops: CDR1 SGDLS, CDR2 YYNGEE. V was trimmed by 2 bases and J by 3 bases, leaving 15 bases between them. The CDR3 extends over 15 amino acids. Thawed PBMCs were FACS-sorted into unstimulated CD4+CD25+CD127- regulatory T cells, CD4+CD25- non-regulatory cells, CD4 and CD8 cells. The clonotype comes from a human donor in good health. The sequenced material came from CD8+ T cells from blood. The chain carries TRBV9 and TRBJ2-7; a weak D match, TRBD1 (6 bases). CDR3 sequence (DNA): TGTGCCAGCAGCGTCGACCAGGGGTTGGGCTACGAGCAGTACTTC. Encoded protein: CASSVDQGLGYEQYF.